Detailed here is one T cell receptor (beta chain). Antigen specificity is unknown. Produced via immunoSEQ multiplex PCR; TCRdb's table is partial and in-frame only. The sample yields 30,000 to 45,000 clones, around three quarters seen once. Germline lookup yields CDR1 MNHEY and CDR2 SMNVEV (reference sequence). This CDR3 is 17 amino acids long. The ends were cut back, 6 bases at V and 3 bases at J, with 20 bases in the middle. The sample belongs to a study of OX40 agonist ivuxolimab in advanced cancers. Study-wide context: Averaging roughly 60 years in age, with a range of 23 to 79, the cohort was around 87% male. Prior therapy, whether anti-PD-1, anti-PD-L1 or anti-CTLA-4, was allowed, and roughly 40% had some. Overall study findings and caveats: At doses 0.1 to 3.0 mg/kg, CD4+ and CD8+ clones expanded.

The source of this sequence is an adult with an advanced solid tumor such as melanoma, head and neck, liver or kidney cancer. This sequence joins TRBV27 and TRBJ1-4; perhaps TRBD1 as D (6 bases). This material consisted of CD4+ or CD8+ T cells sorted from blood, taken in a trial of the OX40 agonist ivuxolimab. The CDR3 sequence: CASSPTRAQGSNEKLFF. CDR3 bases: TGTGCCAGCAGCCCTACTAGGGCACAGGGCTCTAATGAAAAACTGTTTTTT. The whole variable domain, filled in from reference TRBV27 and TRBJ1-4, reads EAQVTQNPRYLITVTGKKLTVTCSQNMNHEYMSWYRQDPGLGLRQIYYSMNVEVTDKGDVPEGYKVSRKEKRNFPLILESPSPNQTSLYFCASSPTRAQGSNEKLFFGSGTQLSVL.